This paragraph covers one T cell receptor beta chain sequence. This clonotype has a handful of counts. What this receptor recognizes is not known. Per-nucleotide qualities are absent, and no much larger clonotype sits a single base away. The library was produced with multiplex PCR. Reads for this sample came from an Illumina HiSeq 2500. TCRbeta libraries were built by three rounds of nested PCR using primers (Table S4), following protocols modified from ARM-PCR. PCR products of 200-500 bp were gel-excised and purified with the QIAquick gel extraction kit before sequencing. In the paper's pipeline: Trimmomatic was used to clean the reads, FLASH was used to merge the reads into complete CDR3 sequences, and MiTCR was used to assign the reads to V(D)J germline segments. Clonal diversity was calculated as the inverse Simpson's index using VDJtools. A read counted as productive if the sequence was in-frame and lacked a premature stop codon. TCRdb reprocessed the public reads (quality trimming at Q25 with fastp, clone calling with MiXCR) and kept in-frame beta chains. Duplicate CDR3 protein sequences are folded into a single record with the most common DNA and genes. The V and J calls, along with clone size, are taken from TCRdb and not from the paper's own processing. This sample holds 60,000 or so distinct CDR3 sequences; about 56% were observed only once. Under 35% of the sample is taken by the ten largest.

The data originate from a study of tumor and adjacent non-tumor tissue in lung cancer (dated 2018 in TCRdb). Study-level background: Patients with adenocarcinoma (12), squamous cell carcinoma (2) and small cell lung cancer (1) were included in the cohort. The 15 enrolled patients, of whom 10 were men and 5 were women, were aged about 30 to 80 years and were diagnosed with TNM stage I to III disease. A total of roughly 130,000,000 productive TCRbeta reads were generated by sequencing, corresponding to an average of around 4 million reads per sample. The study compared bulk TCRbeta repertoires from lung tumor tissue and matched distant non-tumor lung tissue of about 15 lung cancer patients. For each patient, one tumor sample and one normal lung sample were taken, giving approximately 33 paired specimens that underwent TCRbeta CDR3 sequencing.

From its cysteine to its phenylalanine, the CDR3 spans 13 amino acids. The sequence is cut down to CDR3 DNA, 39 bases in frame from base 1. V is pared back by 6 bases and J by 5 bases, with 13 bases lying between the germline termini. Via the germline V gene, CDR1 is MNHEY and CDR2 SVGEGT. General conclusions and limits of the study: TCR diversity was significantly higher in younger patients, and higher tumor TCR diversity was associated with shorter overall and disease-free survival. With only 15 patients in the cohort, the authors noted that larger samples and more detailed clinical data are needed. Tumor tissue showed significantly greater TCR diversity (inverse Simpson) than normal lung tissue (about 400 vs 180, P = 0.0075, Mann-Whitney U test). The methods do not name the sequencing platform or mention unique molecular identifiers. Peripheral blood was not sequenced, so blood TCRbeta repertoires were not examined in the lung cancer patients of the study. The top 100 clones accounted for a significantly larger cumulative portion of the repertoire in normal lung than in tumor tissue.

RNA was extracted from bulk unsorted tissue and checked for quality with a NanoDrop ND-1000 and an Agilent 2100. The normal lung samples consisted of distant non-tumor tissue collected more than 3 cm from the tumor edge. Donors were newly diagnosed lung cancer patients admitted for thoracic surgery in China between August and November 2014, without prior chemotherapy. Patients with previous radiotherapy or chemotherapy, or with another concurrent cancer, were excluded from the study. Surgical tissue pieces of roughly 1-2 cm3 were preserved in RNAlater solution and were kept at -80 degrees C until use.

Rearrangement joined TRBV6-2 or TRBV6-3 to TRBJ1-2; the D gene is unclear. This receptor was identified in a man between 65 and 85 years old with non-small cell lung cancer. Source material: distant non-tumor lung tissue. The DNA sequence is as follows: TGTGCCAGCAGGGGTACAGCCGGTTATGGCTACACCTTC. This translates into CASRGTAGYGYTF.